This T cell receptor beta chain was identified during a study of regulatory T cells in long-lasting Graves disease. Time point indicated: newly diagnosed GD, antithyroid drugs for less than 3 months. The authors made the TCR library using RNA they extracted from PBMCs. Graves' disease diagnosis relied on American Thyroid Association guidelines. The CDR3 runs 15 residues. The V gene lost 0 bases and the J gene lost 7 bases, with 14 bases spanning the gap. Germline values: CDR1 SGHKS, CDR2 YYEKEE (reference sequence). Turning to this clonotype: A much larger clone differs from this one at a single base, so this may be a read error.

Construction of the TCR beta libraries employed iRepertoire HTBI primers in conjunction with Arm-PCR of CDR3 regions. MiXCR, run by TCRdb on the multiplex PCR reads, gives a single entry per CDR3 protein. The profile shows about 540,000 distinct CDR3 sequences, around an eighth of them singletons. The data were also submitted as part of a second study, on T cells in Graves' hyperthyroidism and ophthalmopathy.

Specimen: peripheral blood mononuclear cells (PBMCs), collected at new diagnosis, from a patient treated with antithyroid drugs. The V call is TRBV5-5, the J call TRBJ2-1, with D maybe TRBD2 (5 bases). The TCR originated in a man aged 25 to 45 with Graves disease. CDR3 nucleotides: TGTGCCAGCAGCTTGGTAAGAGCGGTAGGGAATGAGCAGTTCTTC. Translated, it gives CASSLVRAVGNEQFF. Variable domain in full (rest from reference TRBV5-5 and TRBJ2-1): DAGVTQSPTHLIKTRGQQVTLRCSPISGHKSVSWYQQVLGQGPQFIFQYYEKEERGRGNFPDRFSARQFPNYSSELNVNALLLGDSALYLCASSLVRAVGNEQFFGPGTRLTVL.